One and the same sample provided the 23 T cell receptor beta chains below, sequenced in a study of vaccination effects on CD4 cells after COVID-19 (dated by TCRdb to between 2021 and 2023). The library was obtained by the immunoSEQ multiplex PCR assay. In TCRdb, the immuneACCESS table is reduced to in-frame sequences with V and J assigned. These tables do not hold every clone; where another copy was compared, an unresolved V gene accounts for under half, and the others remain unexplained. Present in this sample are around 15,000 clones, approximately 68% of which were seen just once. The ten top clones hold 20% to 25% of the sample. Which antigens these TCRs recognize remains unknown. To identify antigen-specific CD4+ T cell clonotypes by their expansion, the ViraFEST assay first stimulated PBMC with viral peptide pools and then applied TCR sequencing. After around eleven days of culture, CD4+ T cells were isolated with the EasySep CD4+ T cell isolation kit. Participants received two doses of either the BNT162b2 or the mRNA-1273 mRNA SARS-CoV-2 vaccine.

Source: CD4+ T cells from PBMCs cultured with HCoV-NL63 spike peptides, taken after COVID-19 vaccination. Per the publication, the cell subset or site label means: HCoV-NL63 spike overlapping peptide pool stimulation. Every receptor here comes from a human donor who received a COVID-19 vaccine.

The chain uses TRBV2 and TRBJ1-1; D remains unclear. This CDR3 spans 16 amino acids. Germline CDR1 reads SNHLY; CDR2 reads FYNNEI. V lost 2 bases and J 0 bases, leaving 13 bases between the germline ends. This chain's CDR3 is CASSESRAAVNTEAFF. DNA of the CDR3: TGTGCCAGCAGTGAATCAAGGGCGGCGGTGAACACTGAAGCTTTCTTT.

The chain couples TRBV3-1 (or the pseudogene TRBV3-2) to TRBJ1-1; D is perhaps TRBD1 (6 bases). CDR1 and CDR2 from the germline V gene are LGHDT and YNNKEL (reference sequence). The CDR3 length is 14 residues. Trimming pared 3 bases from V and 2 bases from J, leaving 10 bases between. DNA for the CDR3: TGTGCCAGCAGCCAGGGGGGGCCTAACACTGAAGCTTTCTTT. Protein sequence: CASSQGGPNTEAFF.

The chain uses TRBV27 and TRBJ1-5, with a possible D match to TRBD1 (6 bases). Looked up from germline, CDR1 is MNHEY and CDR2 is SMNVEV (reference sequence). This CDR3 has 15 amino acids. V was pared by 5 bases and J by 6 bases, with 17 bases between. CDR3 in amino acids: CASSTRGGAVQPQHF. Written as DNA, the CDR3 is TGTGCCAGCAGTACACGGGGGGGGGCGGTTCAGCCCCAGCATTTT.

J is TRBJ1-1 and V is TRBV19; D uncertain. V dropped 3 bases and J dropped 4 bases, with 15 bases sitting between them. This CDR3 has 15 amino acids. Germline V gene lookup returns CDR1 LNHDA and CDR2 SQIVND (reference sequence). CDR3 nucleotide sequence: TGTGCCAGTAGTATTTCTTGGCACCTGAGCACTGAAGCTTTCTTT. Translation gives CASSISWHLSTEAFF.

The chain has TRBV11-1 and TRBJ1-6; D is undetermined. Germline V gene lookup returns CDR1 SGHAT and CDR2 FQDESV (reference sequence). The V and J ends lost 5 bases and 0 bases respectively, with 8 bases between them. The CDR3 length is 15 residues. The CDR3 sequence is CASSKESSYNSPLHF. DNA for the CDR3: TGTGCCAGCAGCAAGGAGAGCTCCTATAATTCACCCCTCCACTTT.

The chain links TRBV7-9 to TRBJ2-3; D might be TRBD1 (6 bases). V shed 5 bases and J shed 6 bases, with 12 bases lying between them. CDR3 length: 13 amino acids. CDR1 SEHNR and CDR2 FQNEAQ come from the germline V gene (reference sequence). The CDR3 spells CASSATRGDTQYF. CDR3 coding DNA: TGTGCCAGCAGCGCCACTAGGGGGGATACGCAGTATTTT.

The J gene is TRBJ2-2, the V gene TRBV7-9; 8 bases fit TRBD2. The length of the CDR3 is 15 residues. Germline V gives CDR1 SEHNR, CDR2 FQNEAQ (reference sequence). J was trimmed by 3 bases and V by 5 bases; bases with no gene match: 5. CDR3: CASSHRTSYTGELFF. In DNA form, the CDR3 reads TGTGCCAGCAGCCATAGGACTAGCTACACCGGGGAGCTGTTTTTT.

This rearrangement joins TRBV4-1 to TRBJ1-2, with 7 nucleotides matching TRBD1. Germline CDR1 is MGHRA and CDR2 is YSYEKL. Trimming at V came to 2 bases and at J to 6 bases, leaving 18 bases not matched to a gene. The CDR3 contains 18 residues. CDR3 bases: TGCGCCAGCAGCCAACCGGGACAGCGAGTCGGGGGGAAAGATGGCTACACCTTC. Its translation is CASSQPGQRVGGKDGYTF.

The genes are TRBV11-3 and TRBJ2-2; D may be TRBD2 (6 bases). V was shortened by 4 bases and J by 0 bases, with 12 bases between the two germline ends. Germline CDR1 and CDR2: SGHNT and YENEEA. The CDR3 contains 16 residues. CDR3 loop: CASSWGENPNTGELFF. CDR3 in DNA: TGTGCCAGCAGCTGGGGGGAGAACCCGAACACCGGGGAGCTGTTTTTT. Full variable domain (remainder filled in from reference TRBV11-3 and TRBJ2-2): EAGVVQSPRYKIIEKKQPVAFWCNPISGHNTLYWYLQNLGQGPELLIRYENEEAVDDSQLPKDRFSAERLKGVDSTLKIQPAELGDSAVYLCASSWGENPNTGELFFGEGSRLTVL.

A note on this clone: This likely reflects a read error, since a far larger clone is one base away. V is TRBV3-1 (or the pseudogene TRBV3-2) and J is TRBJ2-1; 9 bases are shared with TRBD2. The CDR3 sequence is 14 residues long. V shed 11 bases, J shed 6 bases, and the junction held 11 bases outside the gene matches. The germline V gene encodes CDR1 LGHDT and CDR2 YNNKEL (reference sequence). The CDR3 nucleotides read TGTGCCCGCGTCTTAGCGGGGGATTCCAATGAGCAGTTCTTC. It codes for CARVLAGDSNEQFF.

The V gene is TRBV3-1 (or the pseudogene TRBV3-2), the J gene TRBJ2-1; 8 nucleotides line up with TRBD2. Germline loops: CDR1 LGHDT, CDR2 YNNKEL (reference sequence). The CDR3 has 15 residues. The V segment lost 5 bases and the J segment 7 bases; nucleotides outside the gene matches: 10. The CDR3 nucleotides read TGTGCCAGCAGCTACGCGGGAGGTTCGATGAATGAGCAGTTCTTC. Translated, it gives CASSYAGGSMNEQFF.

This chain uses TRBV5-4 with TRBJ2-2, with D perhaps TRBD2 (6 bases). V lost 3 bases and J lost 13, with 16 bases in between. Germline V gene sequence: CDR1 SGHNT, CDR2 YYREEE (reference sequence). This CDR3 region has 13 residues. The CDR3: CASSSFVTEGLFF. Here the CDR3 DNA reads TGTGCCAGCAGCTCCTTCGTGACGGAGGGGCTGTTTTTT.

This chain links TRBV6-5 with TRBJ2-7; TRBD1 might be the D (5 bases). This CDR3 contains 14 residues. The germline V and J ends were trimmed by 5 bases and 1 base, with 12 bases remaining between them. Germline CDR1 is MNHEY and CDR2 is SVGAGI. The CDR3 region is CASSRFQGSYEQYF. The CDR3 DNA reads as TGTGCCAGCAGTAGATTCCAGGGTTCCTACGAGCAGTACTTC.

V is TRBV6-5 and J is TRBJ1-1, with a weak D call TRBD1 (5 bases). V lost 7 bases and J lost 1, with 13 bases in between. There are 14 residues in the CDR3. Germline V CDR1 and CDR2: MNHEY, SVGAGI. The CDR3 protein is CASMAGTENTEAFF. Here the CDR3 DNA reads TGTGCCAGCATGGCCGGGACGGAGAACACTGAAGCTTTCTTT.

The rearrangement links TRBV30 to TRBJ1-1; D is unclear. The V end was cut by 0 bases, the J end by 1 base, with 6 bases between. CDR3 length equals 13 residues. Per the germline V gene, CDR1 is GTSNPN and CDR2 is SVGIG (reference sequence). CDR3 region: CAWSVRANTEAFF. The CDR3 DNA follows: TGTGCCTGGAGTGTACGGGCGAACACTGAAGCTTTCTTT.

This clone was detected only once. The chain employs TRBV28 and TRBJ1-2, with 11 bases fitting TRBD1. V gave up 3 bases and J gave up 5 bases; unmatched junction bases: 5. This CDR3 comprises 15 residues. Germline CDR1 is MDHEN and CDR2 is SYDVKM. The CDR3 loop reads CASSFGQGASYGYTF. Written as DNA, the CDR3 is TGTGCCAGCAGTTTCGGACAGGGGGCTTCTTATGGCTACACCTTC.

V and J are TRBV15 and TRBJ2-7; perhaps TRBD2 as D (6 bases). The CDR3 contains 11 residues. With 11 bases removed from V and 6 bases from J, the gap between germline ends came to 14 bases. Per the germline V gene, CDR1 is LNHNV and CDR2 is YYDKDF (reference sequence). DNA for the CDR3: TGTGCCGTGGGGGGAGGTCTCGAGCAGTACTTC. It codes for CAVGGGLEQYF.

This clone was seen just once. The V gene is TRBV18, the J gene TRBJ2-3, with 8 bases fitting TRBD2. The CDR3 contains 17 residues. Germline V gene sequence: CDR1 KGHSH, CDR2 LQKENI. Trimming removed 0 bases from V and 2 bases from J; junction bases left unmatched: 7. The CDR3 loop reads CASSPPAGVRTTDTQYF. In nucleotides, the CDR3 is TGTGCCAGCTCACCACCAGCGGGGGTCCGGACCACAGATACGCAGTATTTT.

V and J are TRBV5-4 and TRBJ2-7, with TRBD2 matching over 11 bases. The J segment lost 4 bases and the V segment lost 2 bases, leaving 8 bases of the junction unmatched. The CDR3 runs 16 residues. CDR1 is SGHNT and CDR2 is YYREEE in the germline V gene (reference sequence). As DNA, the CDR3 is TGTGCCAGCAGCTTTCACATGACTAGCGGGATATACGAGCAGTACTTC. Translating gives CASSFHMTSGIYEQYF.

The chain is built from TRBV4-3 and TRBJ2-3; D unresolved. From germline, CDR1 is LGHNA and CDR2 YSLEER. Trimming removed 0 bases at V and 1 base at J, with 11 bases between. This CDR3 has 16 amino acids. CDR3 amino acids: CASSQDVIRGTDTQYF. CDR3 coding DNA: TGCGCCAGCAGCCAAGATGTAATACGGGGCACAGATACGCAGTATTTT.

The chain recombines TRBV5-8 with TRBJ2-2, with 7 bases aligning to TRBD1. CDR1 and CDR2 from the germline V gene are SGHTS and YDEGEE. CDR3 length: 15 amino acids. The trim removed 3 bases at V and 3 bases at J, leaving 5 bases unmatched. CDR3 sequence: CASSYRGPYTGELFF. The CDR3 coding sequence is TGTGCCAGCAGCTACAGGGGCCCTTACACCGGGGAGCTGTTTTTT. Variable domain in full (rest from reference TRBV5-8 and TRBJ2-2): EAGVTQSPTHLIKTRGQQATLRCSPISGHTSVYWYQQALGLGLQFLLWYDEGEERNRGNFPPRFSGRQFPNYSSELNVNALELEDSALYLCASSYRGPYTGELFFGEGSRLTVL.

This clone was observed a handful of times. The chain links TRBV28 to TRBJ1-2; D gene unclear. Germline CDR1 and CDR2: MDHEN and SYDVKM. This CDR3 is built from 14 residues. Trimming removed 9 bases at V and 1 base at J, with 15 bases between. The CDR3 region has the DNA TGTGCCAGTTCCGGACGGACTGTTAACTATGGCTACACCTTC. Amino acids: CASSGRTVNYGYTF.

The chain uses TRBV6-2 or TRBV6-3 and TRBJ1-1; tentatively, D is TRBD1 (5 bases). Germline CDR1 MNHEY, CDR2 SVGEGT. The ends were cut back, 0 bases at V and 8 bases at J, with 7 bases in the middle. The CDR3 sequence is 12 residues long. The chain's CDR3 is CASSYSGGEAFF. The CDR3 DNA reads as TGTGCCAGCAGTTACTCCGGGGGGGAAGCTTTCTTT.